This entry is about one TCR beta chain. The data are from a study of control samples from healthy donors and cancer patients. Assay used: immunoSEQ multiplex PCR; TCRdb lists only in-frame clones, some missing. The table lists about 160,000 clones, around nine tenths of them singletons, with about 11% in the top ten. V was trimmed by 8 bases and J by 5 bases, leaving 21 bases between them. The CDR3 is 15 residues long. Germline loops: CDR1 SGHVS, CDR2 FQNEAQ. This TCR was sampled from a man younger than 45 in good health. The chain links TRBV7-8 to TRBJ2-5, with unresolved D. Sequenced: blood. The CDR3 sequence: CASGFADAPTETQYF. The CDR3 DNA is TGTGCCAGCGGGTTCGCGGATGCCCCCACGGAGACCCAGTACTTC.